Described below is a single TCR beta chain sequence and its context. The study assigned cohorts using participant-reported clinical history. The source of the sample is a study of blood T cell repertoires in COVID-19. Whole-study context: The United States, Italy and Spain supplied acute and convalescent COVID-19 samples.

CDR1 SEHNR and CDR2 FQNEAQ come from the germline V gene (reference sequence). This CDR3 is 16 amino acids long. V lost 2 bases, J lost 3 bases, and 13 bases lay in between. The protocol was immunoSEQ multiplex PCR, while the TCRdb copy is restricted to in-frame clones and leaves out a portion. The sample records about 440,000 clones, 90% being singletons. The source of this sequence is a man aged 18 to 35 who had recovered from COVID-19. Sequences were obtained from PBMCs or T cells enriched from blood (not recorded which). The chain has TRBV7-9 and TRBJ1-4, with D hard to call. CDR3 protein: CASSLSGSQANEKLFF. The CDR3 nucleotides read TGTGCCAGCAGCTTATCAGGTTCCCAGGCTAATGAAAAACTGTTTTTT.